One and the same sample provided the 30 T cell receptor beta chains below, sequenced in a study of blood T cell repertoires in COVID-19. Clones were sequenced by immunoSEQ multiplex PCR, and TCRdb holds only the in-frame ones, with some missing. The table lists about 140,000 clones, 60% to 85% of them singletons. Specimen: peripheral blood. Every receptor here comes from a woman aged 80 or older with active or convalescent COVID-19.

This clone was found once. The CDR3 sequence is CASSHSGTGGYGYTF. CDR3 in DNA: TGTGCCAGCAGTCATAGCGGGACAGGGGGCTATGGCTACACCTTC. This sequence joins TRBV6-6 and TRBJ1-2; TRBD1 matches at 11 bases. This CDR3 is 15 amino acids long. The germline V gene has CDR1 MNHNY and CDR2 SVGAGI (reference sequence). Unmatched junction bases numbered 6, after V lost 5 bases and J lost 4 bases.

The chain combines TRBV7-2 with TRBJ1-2, with D hard to call. The CDR3 runs to 12 residues. The germline gives CDR1 SGHTA, CDR2 FQGNSA. V dropped 3 bases and J dropped 2 bases, with 4 bases sitting between them. CDR3 nucleotide sequence: TGTGCCAGCAGCTTTATCAACTATGGCTACACCTTC. Protein sequence: CASSFINYGYTF.

The V gene is TRBV30, the J gene TRBJ2-3; 7 nucleotides line up with TRBD2. This CDR3 comprises 16 residues. Germline V gives CDR1 GTSNPN, CDR2 SVGIG (reference sequence). V trimming: 3 bases; J trimming: 1 base; junction bases outside the gene matches: 10. This CDR3 is CAWSGGYAGGTDTQYF. For the CDR3, the DNA is TGTGCCTGGAGCGGGGGGTACGCCGGGGGCACAGATACGCAGTATTTT.

The rearrangement links TRBV27 to TRBJ2-2; TRBD2 aligns across 14 bases. V lost 5 bases and J lost 4; bases outside the gene matches: 12. Germline CDR1 MNHEY, CDR2 SMNVEV (reference sequence). CDR3 size: 19 residues. The DNA for the CDR3 is TGTGCCAGCAGTCCCTCAAGACTAGCGGGGGGGCAGAGCACCGGGGAGCTGTTTTTT. Translation gives CASSPSRLAGGQSTGELFF.

V and J are TRBV7-8 and TRBJ1-3; TRBD1 agrees at 8 bases. J lost 0 bases, V lost 3 bases, and 4 bases had no gene match. Germline assignment: CDR1 SGHVS and CDR2 FQNEAQ. The CDR3 contains 16 residues. The CDR3 region has the DNA TGTGCCAGCAGCTTGGTGACAGGGGACTCTGGAAACACCATATATTTT. Residues: CASSLVTGDSGNTIYF. Together with reference TRBV7-8 and TRBJ1-3, the CDR3 gives the full variable domain: GAGVSQSPRYKVAKRGQDVALRCDPISGHVSLFWYQQALGQGPEFLTYFQNEAQLDKSGLPSDRFFAERPEGSVSTLKIQRTQQEDSAVYLCASSLVTGDSGNTIYFGEGSWLTVV.

The CDR3 DNA sequence: TGTGCCAGCAGCTTGACGGCAGGGGGCCAGCCCCAGCATTTT. This sequence encodes CASSLTAGGQPQHF. The chain couples TRBV5-6 to TRBJ1-5; 8 bases match TRBD1. CDR3 length equals 14 residues. Trimming cost V 1 base and J 7 bases; bases outside gene matches: 4. CDR1 is SGHDT, CDR2 YYEEEE, per germline.

A few counts support this clone. The chain carries TRBV14 and TRBJ2-6, with D perhaps matching TRBD1 (6 bases). With 2 bases removed from V and 2 bases from J, the gap between germline ends came to 7 bases. The CDR3 runs to 15 residues. Germline CDR1 reads SGHDN; CDR2 reads FVKESK. The DNA of the CDR3 is TGTGCCAGCAGCCAACCAGGGGCTGGGGCCAACGTCCTGACTTTC. It is translated as CASSQPGAGANVLTF.

The rearrangement uses TRBV6-2 or TRBV6-3 and TRBJ2-7; 9 bases are a match to TRBD1. The CDR3 runs to 14 residues. V gave up 5 bases and J gave up 3 bases; unmatched junction bases: 5. The germline V gene encodes CDR1 MNHEY and CDR2 SVGEGT. CDR3 nucleotide sequence: TGTGCCAGCAGTCCCGGGACAGGGCTCTACGAGCAGTACTTC. Its protein product is CASSPGTGLYEQYF.

This sequence joins TRBV7-8 and TRBJ2-2; TRBD1 aligns across 12 bases. Germline CDR1 reads SGHVS; CDR2 reads FQNEAQ. The length of the CDR3 is 16 residues. The trim removed 5 bases at V and 7 bases at J, leaving 8 bases unmatched. The CDR3 region is CASSPGTGGAGGELFF. CDR3 sequence (DNA): TGTGCCAGCAGCCCCGGGACAGGGGGCGCAGGCGGGGAGCTGTTTTTT.

The V and J genes are TRBV6-4 and TRBJ1-6, with D possibly TRBD1 on 5 matching bases. Deletions cut 4 bases from V and 10 bases from J, with 14 bases between. CDR1 is MRHNA, CDR2 SNTAGT, per germline. The CDR3 runs 14 residues. The CDR3 region has the DNA TGTGCCAGCAGTGTTGGAGGGGAAGGCTCACCCCTCCACTTT. This codes for CASSVGGEGSPLHF.

The chain recombines TRBV19 with TRBJ1-3; D is possibly TRBD1 (5 bases). The V end lost 3 bases, the J end lost 0 bases, and 12 bases lay between the germline ends. CDR3 size: 16 residues. Germline-derived CDR1 and CDR2 are LNHDA and SQIVND (reference sequence). The CDR3 loop is CASSIGGTDSGNTIYF. CDR3 DNA sequence: TGTGCCAGTAGTATCGGGGGGACCGACTCTGGAAACACCATATATTTT.

This clone was seen only a few times. Written as DNA, the CDR3 is TGTGCCAGCAGTGACTCTGCAGGGGTTTTTCCCGGGGAGCTGTTTTTT. Residues: CASSDSAGVFPGELFF. The chain combines TRBV6-4 with TRBJ2-2; TRBD1 is a possible D gene (6 bases). This CDR3 is built from 16 residues. CDR1 MRHNA and CDR2 SNTAGT come from the germline V gene. Deletions cut 0 bases from V and 6 bases from J, with 14 bases between.

This chain links TRBV2 with TRBJ1-1, with 7 bases that match TRBD1. Trimming at V came to 5 bases and at J to 1 base, leaving 1 base not matched to a gene. The CDR3 totals 13 residues. The germline gives CDR1 SNHLY, CDR2 FYNNEI. CDR3 sequence (DNA): TGTGCCAGCAGTAACAGGGGGAACACTGAAGCTTTCTTT. This sequence encodes CASSNRGNTEAFF.

The CDR3 loop is CASTPGRLHYGYTF. As DNA, the CDR3 is TGTGCCAGCACTCCTGGGAGACTTCACTATGGCTACACCTTC. The V and J genes are TRBV2 and TRBJ1-2, with D unclear. Germline V CDR1 and CDR2: SNHLY, FYNNEI. V lost 7 bases and J lost 3, with 15 bases in between. This CDR3 comprises 14 residues.

The rearrangement uses TRBV19 and TRBJ1-2; a possible D gene is TRBD1 (5 bases). The V gene's germline CDR1 is LNHDA and CDR2 SQIVND (reference sequence). Between the trimmed V and J ends, which lost 6 bases and 0 bases, there was a span of 14 bases. The CDR3 is 15 residues long. The CDR3 reads CASRGGASANYGYTF. CDR3 nucleotides: TGTGCCAGTAGGGGAGGGGCATCCGCTAACTATGGCTACACCTTC. Filled out from reference TRBV19 and TRBJ1-2, the complete variable domain reads DGGITQSPKYLFRKEGQNVTLSCEQNLNHDAMYWYRQDPGQGLRLIYYSQIVNDFQKGDIAEGYSVSREKKESFPLTVTSAQKNPTAFYLCASRGGASANYGYTFGSGTRLTVV.

The DNA of the CDR3 is TGTGCCAGCAGTGAACCCCCCCACAGGGGGTTAACAGATACGCAGTATTTT. It translates to CASSEPPHRGLTDTQYF. This sequence joins TRBV2 and TRBJ2-3; the match to TRBD1 covers 8 bases. The germline gives CDR1 SNHLY, CDR2 FYNNEI. V shed 2 bases and J 3 bases; nucleotides not matched to a gene: 10. The CDR3 loop spans 17 amino acids.

A single count supports this clone. Germline is not matched at one junction end, which may reflect a read error. The V and J genes are TRBV18 and TRBJ2-3; TRBD1 matches 7 bases. This CDR3 comprises 15 residues. Germline V CDR1 and CDR2: KGHSH, LQKENI. The CDR3 DNA sequence: TGTGCCAGCTCGCCACCGGGACAGAGAAGGGATACGCAGTATTTT. It is translated as CASSPPGQRRDTQYF.

This chain connects TRBV20-1 to TRBJ1-2; D is ambiguous. The CDR3 is 14 residues long. Germline V CDR1 and CDR2: DFQATT, SNEGSKA (reference sequence). Between the trimmed V and J ends, which lost 3 bases and 4 bases, there was a span of 15 bases. DNA of the CDR3: TGCAGTGCTAGTTCGGTCCCGGTCGGCTATGGCTACACCTTC. It is translated as CSASSVPVGYGYTF.

The chain uses TRBV7-2 and TRBJ2-1, with TRBD1 matching 10 bases. J lost 8 bases, V lost 5 bases, and 6 bases had no gene match. Germline loops: CDR1 SGHTA, CDR2 FQGNSA. CDR3 length: 14 residues. CDR3 nucleotides: TGTGCCAGCAGCGAGGGACAGGGGTTGGATGAGCAGTTCTTC. Its translation: CASSEGQGLDEQFF.

The chain is built from TRBV11-1 and TRBJ2-3; 9 nucleotides agree with TRBD1. The V segment lost 5 bases and the J segment 1 base; nucleotides outside the gene matches: 7. Germline loops: CDR1 SGHAT, CDR2 FQDESV (reference sequence). CDR3 length: 16 residues. CDR3 nucleotide sequence: TGTGCCAGCAGCCCTCGGAGGACAGGGGGCACAGATACGCAGTATTTT. Protein product: CASSPRRTGGTDTQYF.

The chain uses TRBV5-4 and TRBJ1-1; 7 bases are shared with TRBD1. With 3 bases clipped from V and 8 bases from J, the junction kept 16 bases outside the gene matches. CDR3 size: 16 residues. Germline V gene data show CDR1 as SGHNT and CDR2 as YYREEE (reference sequence). CDR3 nucleotides: TGTGCCAGCAGCTACGGGACAGCACGAGGGTTAAAAGAAGCTTTCTTT. This translates into CASSYGTARGLKEAFF.

This chain joins TRBV5-1 and TRBJ2-5, with a tentative D call TRBD1 (6 bases). Germline CDR1 reads SGHRS; CDR2 reads YFSETQ. This CDR3 region has 15 residues. V lost 4 bases and J lost 5, with 18 bases in between. This chain's CDR3 is CASSALQGIGETQYF. As DNA, the CDR3 is TGCGCCAGCAGCGCACTACAGGGAATTGGGGAGACCCAGTACTTC.

This sequence joins TRBV5-1 and TRBJ1-1, with D tentatively TRBD1 (5 bases). The CDR3 is 15 residues long. The germline V gene encodes CDR1 SGHRS and CDR2 YFSETQ. The V end was cut by 4 bases, the J end by 4 bases, with 17 bases between. CDR3 in DNA: TGCGCCAGCAGCCCTGACAGTACTGGTACCACTGAAGCTTTCTTT. Translating it yields CASSPDSTGTTEAFF.

V gene TRBV19 combines with J gene TRBJ2-1; no clear D gene. CDR1 is LNHDA, CDR2 SQIVND, per germline (reference sequence). V was pared by 6 bases and J by 9 bases, with 9 bases between. The CDR3 length is 11 residues. In nucleotides, the CDR3 is TGTGCCAGTAGCGAACGTAGTGAGCAGTTCTTC. Amino acid sequence: CASSERSEQFF. Full variable domain (outside the CDR3, taken from reference TRBV19 and TRBJ2-1): DGGITQSPKYLFRKEGQNVTLSCEQNLNHDAMYWYRQDPGQGLRLIYYSQIVNDFQKGDIAEGYSVSREKKESFPLTVTSAQKNPTAFYLCASSERSEQFFGPGTRLTVL.

This chain connects TRBV28 to TRBJ1-3; D gene unclear. CDR1 MDHEN and CDR2 SYDVKM come from the germline V gene. V lost 7 bases and J 0 bases, leaving 10 bases between the germline ends. The CDR3 is made up of 14 amino acids. CDR3 in amino acids: CASTYLASGNTIYF. As DNA, the CDR3 is TGTGCCAGCACTTACCTGGCCTCTGGAAACACCATATATTTT.

This chain links TRBV27 with TRBJ1-6, with TRBD1 matching 11 bases. Per the germline V gene, CDR1 is MNHEY and CDR2 is SMNVEV (reference sequence). The CDR3 runs to 16 residues. V was clipped by 4 bases and J by 13 bases; unmatched bases: 12. CDR3 DNA: TGTGCCAGCAGTTGGGGGGCCCGGGACAGGGGGTCTCCCCTCCACTTT. Translating gives CASSWGARDRGSPLHF.

Here the CDR3 reads CASSTTSGGTDTQYF. For the CDR3, the DNA is TGTGCCAGTAGTACGACTAGCGGGGGCACAGATACGCAGTATTTT. The chain joins TRBV19 to TRBJ2-3, with 11 bases aligning to TRBD2. There are 15 residues in the CDR3. The trim removed 4 bases at V and 1 base at J, leaving 1 base unmatched. CDR1 is LNHDA, CDR2 SQIVND, per germline (reference sequence).

V and J are TRBV4-1 and TRBJ2-7, with 7 bases fitting TRBD1. This CDR3 has 15 amino acids. The V gene end was trimmed by 4 bases and the J gene end by 3 bases; junction bases not matched to a gene: 9. Germline values: CDR1 MGHRA, CDR2 YSYEKL. The CDR3 protein is CASSPDRVGIYEQYF. As DNA, the CDR3 is TGCGCCAGCAGCCCCGACAGGGTGGGGATCTACGAGCAGTACTTC.

This clone has more than one count but fewer than ten. This chain connects TRBV6-2 or TRBV6-3 to TRBJ2-6; D call uncertain. V was cut by 5 bases and J by 3 bases, with 11 bases left in between. CDR3 size: 15 residues. CDR1 and CDR2 (germline): MNHEY, SVGEGT. CDR3 in DNA: TGTGCCAGCAGTCCCGGAGAATTTGGGGCCAACGTCCTGACTTTC. Its protein is CASSPGEFGANVLTF.

V is TRBV4-2 and J is TRBJ1-1; TRBD1 matches at 8 bases. CDR1 and CDR2 (germline): LGHNA, YNFKEQ. Germline trimming cut 4 bases from V and 5 bases from J; bases unmatched to any gene: 9. The CDR3 runs to 15 residues. CDR3: CASSPLGQGRTEAFF. Here the CDR3 DNA reads TGTGCCAGCAGCCCACTTGGACAGGGTAGGACTGAAGCTTTCTTT.